Each of the 2 T cell receptor beta chains below was sequenced from the same sample in a study of cytomegalovirus exposure and HLA in healthy donors. The PCR employed 60 Vbeta primers together with 13 Jbeta primers. Clones were sequenced by immunoSEQ multiplex PCR, and TCRdb holds only the in-frame ones, with some missing. The sample records about 120,000 clones, approximately 80% being singletons. Sequencing was performed on PBMCs. These receptors originate from a man over 45 in good health and CMV-seropositive.

This clone was seen a handful of times. The chain carries TRBV18 and TRBJ2-1, with TRBD2 matching 8 bases. The CDR3 runs to 17 residues. Germline-derived CDR1 and CDR2 are KGHSH and LQKENI. Trimming at V came to 3 bases and at J to 8 bases, leaving 15 bases not matched to a gene. The CDR3: CASSPPSSGRGGDEQFF. Written as DNA, the CDR3 is TGTGCCAGCTCACCCCCCTCTAGCGGGCGAGGTGGGGATGAGCAGTTCTTC.

The gene calls are TRBV4-2 and TRBJ1-1; tentatively, D is TRBD1 (5 bases). Trimming stripped 4 bases from V and 1 base from J, with 10 bases between. This CDR3 has 14 amino acids. CDR1 and CDR2 (germline): LGHNA, YNFKEQ. Here the CDR3 DNA reads TGTGCCAGCAGCCCTCAGGGTACGAACACTGAAGCTTTCTTT. Its translation: CASSPQGTNTEAFF.